The 3 T cell receptor beta chains presented below share a single source sample, sequenced in a study of T cell responses to AZD1222 COVID-19 vaccine (dated by TCRdb to about 2021). Explained via the paper, the time point label denotes: baseline before first vaccination. Library preparation employed the immunoSEQ multiplex PCR assay. In TCRdb, the immuneACCESS table is reduced to in-frame sequences with V and J assigned. These tables do not hold every clone; where another copy was compared, an unresolved V gene accounts for under half, and the others remain unexplained. This sample lists 100,000 to 150,000 clones; 89% were detected once. 5% to 7.5% of the sample is held by the ten biggest clonotypes. The source material was peripheral blood, sampled on day 0 of AZD1222 vaccination. These TCRs come from an adult in good health.

The chain couples TRBV7-9 to TRBJ1-6; no firm D call. Germline CDR1 and CDR2: SEHNR and FQNEAQ (reference sequence). The CDR3 contains 15 residues. V dropped 1 base and J dropped 7 bases, with 11 bases sitting between them. The CDR3 loop is CASSLEEGLNSPLHF. The DNA for the CDR3 is TGTGCCAGCAGCTTAGAGGAGGGTTTGAATTCACCCCTCCACTTT.

The chain carries TRBV7-9 and TRBJ2-7, with TRBD1 identical over 10 bases. CDR1 and CDR2 (germline): SEHNR, FQNEAQ (reference sequence). Losses at the gene ends were 4 bases for V and 0 bases for J; bases not matched to a gene: 3. CDR3 length equals 15 residues. CDR3 DNA: TGTGCCAGCAGCTCCGGGACAGGGGTCTCCTACGAGCAGTACTTC. Translation: CASSSGTGVSYEQYF.

The genes are TRBV7-2 and TRBJ1-5; 8 nucleotides line up with TRBD1. V shed 3 bases and J 4 bases; nucleotides not matched to a gene: 5. The CDR3 has 15 amino acids. The V gene's germline CDR1 is SGHTA and CDR2 FQGNSA. DNA for the CDR3: TGTGCCAGCAGCTTTGGACAGGGAGGTAATCAGCCCCAGCATTTT. It is translated as CASSFGQGGNQPQHF. The full variable domain, in which reference TRBV7-2 and TRBJ1-5 provide the parts outside the CDR3, is GAGVSQSPSNKVTEKGKDVELRCDPISGHTALYWYRQSLGQGLEFLIYFQGNSAPDKSGLPSDRFSAERTGGSVSTLTIQRTQQEDSAVYLCASSFGQGGNQPQHFGDGTRLSIL.